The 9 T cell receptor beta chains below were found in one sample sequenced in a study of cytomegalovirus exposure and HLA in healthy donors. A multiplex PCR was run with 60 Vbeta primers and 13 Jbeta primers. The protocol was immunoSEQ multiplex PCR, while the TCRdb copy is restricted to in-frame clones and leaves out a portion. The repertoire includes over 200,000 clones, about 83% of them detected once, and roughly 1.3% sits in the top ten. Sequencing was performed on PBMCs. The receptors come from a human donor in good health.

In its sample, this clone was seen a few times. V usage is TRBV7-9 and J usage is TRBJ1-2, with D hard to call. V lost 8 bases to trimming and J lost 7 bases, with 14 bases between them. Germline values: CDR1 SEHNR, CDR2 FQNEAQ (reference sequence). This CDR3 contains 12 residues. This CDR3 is CASVDGSSGYTF. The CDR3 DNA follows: TGTGCCAGCGTCGACGGGTCGAGTGGCTACACCTTC.

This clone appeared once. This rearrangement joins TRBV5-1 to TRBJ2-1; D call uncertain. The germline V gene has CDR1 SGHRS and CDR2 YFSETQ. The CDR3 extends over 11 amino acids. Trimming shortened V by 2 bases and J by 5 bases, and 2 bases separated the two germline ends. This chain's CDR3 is CASSFNNEQFF. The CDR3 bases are TGCGCCAGCAGCTTTAACAATGAGCAGTTCTTC.

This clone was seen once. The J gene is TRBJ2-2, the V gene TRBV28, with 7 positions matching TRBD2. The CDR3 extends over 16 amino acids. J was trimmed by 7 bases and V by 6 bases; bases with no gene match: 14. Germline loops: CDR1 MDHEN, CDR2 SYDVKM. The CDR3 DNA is TGTGCCAGCAGAATTTGGCGGGAGAGAGCAAACGGGGAGCTGTTTTTT. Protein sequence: CASRIWRERANGELFF.

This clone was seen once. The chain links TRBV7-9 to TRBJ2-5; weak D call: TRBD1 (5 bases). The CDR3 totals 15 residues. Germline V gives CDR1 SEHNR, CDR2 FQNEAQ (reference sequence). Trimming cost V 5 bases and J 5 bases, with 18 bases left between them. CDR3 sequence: CASSQPGLGRETQYF. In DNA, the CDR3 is TGTGCCAGCAGCCAACCGGGCCTGGGGCGGGAGACCCAGTACTTC.

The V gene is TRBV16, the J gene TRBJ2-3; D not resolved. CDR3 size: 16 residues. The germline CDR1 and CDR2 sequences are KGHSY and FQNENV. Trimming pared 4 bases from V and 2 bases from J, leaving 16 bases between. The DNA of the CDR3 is TGTGCCAGCAGCCTCCCGAGCGTTGGATACACAGATACGCAGTATTTT. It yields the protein CASSLPSVGYTDTQYF. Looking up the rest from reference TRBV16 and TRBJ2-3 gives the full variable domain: GEEVAQTPKHLVRGEGQKAKLYCAPIKGHSYVFWYQQVLKNEFKFLISFQNENVFDETGMPKERFSAKCLPNSPCSLEIQATKLEDSAVYFCASSLPSVGYTDTQYFGPGTRLTVL.

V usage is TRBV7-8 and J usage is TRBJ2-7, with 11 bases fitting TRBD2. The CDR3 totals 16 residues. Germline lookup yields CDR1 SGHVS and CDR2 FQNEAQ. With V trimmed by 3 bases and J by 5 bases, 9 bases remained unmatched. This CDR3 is CASSFGLAGPKDEQYF. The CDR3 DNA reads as TGTGCCAGCAGCTTTGGACTAGCGGGTCCTAAGGACGAGCAGTACTTC.

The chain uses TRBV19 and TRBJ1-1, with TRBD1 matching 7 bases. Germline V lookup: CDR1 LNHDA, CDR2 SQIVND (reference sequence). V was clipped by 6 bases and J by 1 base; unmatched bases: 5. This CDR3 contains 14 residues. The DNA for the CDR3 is TGTGCCAGTAGGCCGGGACAGACGAACACTGAAGCTTTCTTT. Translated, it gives CASRPGQTNTEAFF.

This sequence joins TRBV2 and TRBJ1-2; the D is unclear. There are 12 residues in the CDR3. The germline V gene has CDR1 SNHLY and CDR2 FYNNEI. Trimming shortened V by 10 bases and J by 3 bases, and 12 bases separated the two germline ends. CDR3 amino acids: CATVPLDYGYTF. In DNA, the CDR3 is TGTGCCACGGTGCCCCTTGACTATGGCTACACCTTC.

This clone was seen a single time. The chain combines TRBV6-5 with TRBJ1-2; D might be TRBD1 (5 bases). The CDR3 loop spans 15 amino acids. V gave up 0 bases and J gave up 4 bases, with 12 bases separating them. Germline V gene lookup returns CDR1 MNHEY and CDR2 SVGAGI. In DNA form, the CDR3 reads TGTGCCAGCAGTTACTCGCGGGGGTCGACCTATGGCTACACCTTC. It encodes CASSYSRGSTYGYTF.